This is a list of T cell receptor beta chains from one sample in a study of shared clonotypes between healthy human individuals. Clones were read by immunoSEQ multiplex PCR, and TCRdb kept only the in-frame ones, dropping some. Among a few million clones listed, approximately 95% were seen once. The source material was naive CD4+ T cells from PBMCs. Receptors originate from a young man in good health. Some clones in this sample may be carry-over from other donors' samples. Both conserved end residues are part of each CDR3. The D gene is left open where the match is weak. Not all rows give a size; the values are once, few, many and, for expanded clones, a class.

>TRBD1|TRBV2|12|few|TRBJ1-1
CASRGQGFEAFF
TGTGCCAGCAGGGGACAGGGCTTTGAAGCTTTCTTT
>TRBD2|TRBV27|15|.|TRBJ2-1
CASRSSGILYNEQFF
TGTGCCAGCAGGTCTAGCGGGATTTTATACAATGAGCAGTTCTTC
>TRBD2|TRBV5-4|15|.|TRBJ2-2
CASSLLGGDTGELFF
TGTGCCAGCAGCCTTCTCGGGGGGGACACCGGGGAGCTGTTTTTT
>.|TRBV15|12|once|TRBJ2-7
CATSRAVDEQYF
TGTGCCACCAGCAGAGCCGTTGACGAGCAGTACTTC
>.|TRBV5-1|15|few|TRBJ2-2
CASSRGQPNTGELFF
TGCGCCAGCAGCCGCGGACAGCCCAACACCGGGGAGCTGTTTTTT
>.|TRBV6-1|13|few|TRBJ1-1
CASSELALTEAFF
TGTGCCAGCAGTGAATTGGCGTTGACTGAAGCTTTCTTT
>.|TRBV6-5|15|once|TRBJ1-3
CASRIDMGGGNTIYF
TGTGCCAGCAGGATCGACATGGGGGGTGGAAACACCATATATTTT
>.|TRBV6-6|13|once|TRBJ1-1
CASSYSILGEAFF
TGTGCCAGCAGTTACTCGATATTGGGTGAAGCTTTCTTT
>.|TRBV6-6|12|.|TRBJ1-3
CASRERGNTIYF
TGTGCCAGCAGGGAGAGGGGAAACACCATATATTTT
>.|TRBV7-3|13|.|TRBJ2-1
CASSFGPDNEQFF
TGTGCCAGCAGCTTCGGACCGGACAATGAGCAGTTCTTC
>.|TRBV19|15|.|TRBJ1-4
CASSPRDGTNEKLFF
TGTGCCAGTAGTCCCAGGGACGGGACTAATGAAAAACTGTTTTTT
>.|TRBV2|13|.|TRBJ2-1
CASSEGSYNEQFF
TGTGCCAGCAGTGAAGGCAGTTACAATGAGCAGTTCTTC
>TRBD2|TRBV15|21|.|TRBJ2-1
CATSRYRTSAKKDRRVNEQFF
TGTGCCACCAGCAGATACCGGACTAGCGCAAAGAAGGATCGTCGTGTGAATGAGCAGTTCTTC
>TRBD2|TRBV7-3|19|once|TRBJ2-1
CASSLRPSGLAGGLNEQFF
TGTGCCAGCAGCTTAAGGCCCTCCGGACTAGCGGGAGGATTAAATGAGCAGTTCTTC
>.|TRBV5-1|15|.|TRBJ1-2
CASSLTGTANYGYTF
TGCGCCAGCAGCTTGACCGGGACGGCTAACTATGGCTACACCTTC
>TRBD1|TRBV25-1|15|.|TRBJ2-1
CASSVGTGLYNEQFF
TGTGCCAGCAGTGTTGGGACAGGGCTTTACAATGAGCAGTTCTTC
>TRBD2|TRBV4-1|15|.|TRBJ2-3
CASSQAGERPDTQYF
TGCGCCAGCAGCCAGGCGGGAGAACGCCCAGATACGCAGTATTTT
>.|TRBV10-1|13|.|TRBJ1-1
CASQGGRNTEAFF
TGCGCCAGCCAAGGAGGCCGGAACACTGAAGCTTTCTTT
>TRBD1|TRBV7-8|15|.|TRBJ2-5
CASSQVEQGAATQYF
TGTGCCAGCAGTCAGGTCGAACAGGGGGCCGCGACCCAGTACTTC
>.|TRBV5-4|16|.|TRBJ2-1
CASSRTGVSSYNEQFF
TGTGCCAGCAGCAGGACGGGAGTAAGCTCCTACAATGAGCAGTTCTTC
>.|TRBV5-1|15|.|TRBJ1-1
CASSSDTGPYTEAFF
TGCGCCAGCAGTTCTGACACGGGCCCTTACACTGAAGCTTTCTTT
>.|TRBV18|15|.|TRBJ2-5
CASSPSLTGQETQYF
TGTGCCAGCTCACCATCGTTAACAGGCCAAGAGACCCAGTACTTC
>.|TRBV5-4|16|once|TRBJ2-6
CASSFGRGSGANVLTF
TGTGCCAGCAGTTTCGGAAGGGGGTCTGGGGCCAACGTCCTGACTTTC
>.|TRBV7-3|15|.|TRBJ2-3
CASSLTKGSTDTQYF
TGTGCCAGCAGCTTAACGAAGGGTAGCACAGATACGCAGTATTTT
>.|TRBV5-1|14|.|TRBJ2-5
CASSLMGGQETQYF
TGCGCCAGCAGTCTGATGGGCGGACAAGAGACCCAGTACTTC
>.|TRBV7-2|15|.|TRBJ1-3
CASSLYTGTGNTIYF
TGTGCCAGCAGCTTATATACGGGGACAGGAAACACCATATATTTT
>.|TRBV9|16|.|TRBJ2-1
CASSVDATRSYNEQFF
TGTGCCAGCAGCGTGGATGCTACGCGGTCCTACAATGAGCAGTTCTTC
>.|TRBV28|14|.|TRBJ1-2
CASSLLLRSYGYTF
TGTGCCAGCAGTTTATTATTACGGAGCTATGGCTACACCTTC
>TRBD1|TRBV5-4|17|once|TRBJ2-7
CASSPGVRDRGQGEQYF
TGTGCCAGCAGCCCAGGGGTTCGAGACAGGGGGCAAGGTGAGCAGTACTTC
>.|TRBV18|16|.|TRBJ2-4
CASSPPMGEAKNIQYF
TGTGCCAGCTCACCTCCAATGGGGGAAGCCAAAAACATTCAGTACTTC
>.|TRBV5-1|16|.|TRBJ2-7
CASSLGVPKGTGEQYF
TGCGCCAGCAGCTTGGGGGTGCCAAAGGGAACGGGCGAGCAGTACTTC
>.|TRBV5-6|12|.|TRBJ2-7
CASSLVWNEQYF
TGTGCCAGCAGCTTGGTTTGGAACGAGCAGTACTTC
>.|TRBV28|13|once|TRBJ2-3
CASSRLGTDTQYF
TGTGCCAGCAGCAGACTCGGGACAGATACGCAGTATTTT
>.|TRBV4-1|16|.|TRBJ1-3
CASSGEGWISGNTIYF
TGCGCCAGCAGTGGTGAGGGGTGGATCTCTGGAAACACCATATATTTT
>TRBD1|TRBV5-6|16|.|TRBJ1-2
CASSSGTGGALSGYTF
TGTGCCAGCAGTTCAGGGACAGGGGGAGCGCTAAGTGGCTACACCTTC
>.|TRBV29-1|12|.|TRBJ2-7
CSVERDTYEQYF
TGCAGCGTTGAAAGGGACACCTACGAGCAGTACTTC
>.|TRBV5-1|16|once|TRBJ2-1
CASSLGDGTPYNEQFF
TGCGCCAGCAGCTTGGGGGACGGAACACCTTACAATGAGCAGTTCTTC
>.|TRBV29-1|12|once|TRBJ2-5
CSVVGGSETQYF
TGCAGCGTTGTGGGTGGGTCAGAGACCCAGTACTTC
>.|TRBV6-6|12|.|TRBJ1-3
CATRTAGNTIYF
TGTGCCACCAGAACTGCCGGAAACACCATATATTTT
>TRBD2|TRBV9|14|.|TRBJ2-7
CASARLAGVGEQYF
TGTGCCAGCGCCAGGCTAGCGGGAGTGGGCGAGCAGTACTTC
>.|TRBV6-4|15|.|TRBJ2-2
CASSDSTWGTGELFF
TGTGCCAGCAGTGACTCGACTTGGGGAACCGGGGAGCTGTTTTTT
>.|TRBV4-3|14|.|TRBJ2-1
CASSQIPPRNEQFF
TGCGCCAGCAGCCAAATCCCGCCCCGGAATGAGCAGTTCTTC
>.|TRBV6-5|13|once|TRBJ2-5
CASSYSDKGTQYF
TGTGCCAGCAGTTACTCTGATAAAGGGACCCAGTACTTC
>TRBD1|TRBV7-9|15|.|TRBJ2-1
CASSPGTGGFNEQFF
TGTGCCAGCAGCCCCGGGACAGGTGGTTTCAATGAGCAGTTCTTC
>.|TRBV20-1|11|.|TRBJ2-7
CSARTRGEQYF
TGCAGTGCTCGAACTAGGGGGGAGCAGTACTTC
>.|TRBV4-2|14|.|TRBJ2-3
CASSQGLWGDTQYF
TGTGCCAGCAGCCAAGGGCTATGGGGAGATACGCAGTATTTT
>.|TRBV7-3|14|.|TRBJ2-7
CASSQMDRAGEQYF
TGTGCCAGCAGCCAGATGGACCGGGCGGGGGAGCAGTACTTC
>TRBD1|TRBV5-6|17|.|TRBJ2-2
CASSLEAGGVNTGELFF
TGTGCCAGCAGCTTGGAGGCAGGGGGTGTGAACACCGGGGAGCTGTTTTTT
>.|TRBV12-5|14|.|TRBJ2-1
CASGAGQGNNEQFF
TGTGCTAGTGGTGCTGGGCAGGGAAACAATGAGCAGTTCTTC
>.|TRBV27|14|few|TRBJ1-2
CASSSLIRNYGYTF
TGTGCCAGCAGTTCCCTCATCCGTAACTATGGCTACACCTTC
>TRBD2|TRBV10-3|16|.|TRBJ2-1
CAISNLWTSGHNEQFF
TGTGCCATCAGTAATCTTTGGACTAGCGGACACAATGAGCAGTTCTTC
>.|TRBV9|13|few|TRBJ1-5
CASSVGANQPQHF
TGTGCCAGCAGCGTAGGGGCCAATCAGCCCCAGCATTTT
>.|TRBV7-2|12|.|TRBJ2-1
CASSPTGNEQFF
TGTGCCAGCAGCCCGACTGGTAATGAGCAGTTCTTC
>TRBD1|TRBV5-1|15|once|TRBJ1-3
CASSLDRGRGNTIYF
TGCGCCAGCAGCTTGGACAGGGGGCGAGGAAACACCATATATTTT
>TRBD1|TRBV7-2|14|.|TRBJ1-2
CASSLGYRGAPLPF
TGTGCCAGCAGCTTAGGATACAGGGGGGCTCCCCTTCCCTTC
>TRBD2|TRBV6-5|16|.|TRBJ2-1
CASSWASGSSYNEQFF
TGTGCCAGCAGTTGGGCTAGCGGGAGCTCCTACAATGAGCAGTTCTTC
>.|TRBV5-1|14|.|TRBJ2-5
CASSLDRFQETQYF
TGCGCCAGCAGCTTGGATCGCTTTCAAGAGACCCAGTACTTC
>.|TRBV4-1|14|.|TRBJ1-1
CASSPPNGGTEAFF
TGCGCCAGCAGCCCACCAAATGGTGGCACTGAAGCTTTCTTT
>TRBD1|TRBV5-1|13|.|TRBJ1-1
CASSGQGVTEAFF
TGCGCCAGCTCCGGACAGGGGGTCACTGAAGCTTTCTTT